A single sample gave rise to the 26 T cell receptor beta chains below, sequenced in a study of shared clonotypes between healthy human individuals. The repertoire was sequenced with immunoSEQ multiplex PCR; TCRdb's copy has only in-frame clones and lacks some. The sample consists of 900,000 to 1,200,000 clones, approximately 80% of them appearing once. Material for sequencing was memory CD4+ T cells from PBMCs. The subset denotes: CD45RA-negative fraction. The receptor source for this set is a man younger than 35 in good health. Some clones in this sample may be carry-over from other donors' samples.

This rearrangement joins TRBV18 to TRBJ2-3, with a possible D match to TRBD2 (5 bases). Germline CDR1 is KGHSH and CDR2 is LQKENI. The V end was cut by 6 bases, the J end by 6 bases, with 22 bases between. The CDR3 consists of 16 residues. CDR3 in DNA: TGTGCCAGCTCCAAAACCGGGCTAGTCGGCGGGGATACGCAGTATTTT. Amino acids: CASSKTGLVGGDTQYF.

This clone was observed a handful of times. The genes are TRBV5-1 and TRBJ2-3; 8 bases are a match to TRBD2. The CDR3 loop spans 16 amino acids. CDR1 is SGHRS, CDR2 YFSETQ, per germline. V shed 5 bases, J shed 7 bases, and the junction held 15 bases outside the gene matches. CDR3: CASSLTSGPVRNTQYF. Written as DNA, the CDR3 is TGCGCCAGCAGTCTCACTAGCGGCCCGGTGAGGAATACGCAGTATTTT.

The chain couples TRBV6-5 to TRBJ2-7; D unresolved. V lost 2 bases and J lost 3, with 14 bases in between. CDR1 and CDR2 from the germline V gene are MNHEY and SVGAGI. CDR3 length: 15 residues. The CDR3 is CASSYSVGLDYEQYF. The CDR3 nucleotides read TGTGCCAGCAGTTACAGTGTCGGGCTCGACTACGAGCAGTACTTC.

The chain combines TRBV11-2 with TRBJ2-1; 7 bases are a match to TRBD2. The V gene end was trimmed by 5 bases and the J gene end by 4 bases; junction bases not matched to a gene: 11. The CDR3 covers 16 residues. Germline V gene sequence: CDR1 SGHAT, CDR2 FQNNGV. As DNA, the CDR3 is TGTGCCAGCAGCCAACGCTTAGCGGGTATATACAATGAGCAGTTCTTC. It specifies CASSQRLAGIYNEQFF. Looking up the rest from reference TRBV11-2 and TRBJ2-1 gives the full variable domain: EAGVAQSPRYKIIEKRQSVAFWCNPISGHATLYWYQQILGQGPKLLIQFQNNGVVDDSQLPKDRFSAERLKGVDSTLKIQPAKLEDSAVYLCASSQRLAGIYNEQFFGPGTRLTVL.

The V gene is TRBV7-2, the J gene TRBJ1-3, with 8 bases lining up with TRBD1. The CDR3 runs to 16 residues. V trimming: 4 bases; J trimming: 3 bases; junction bases outside the gene matches: 8. The germline V gene has CDR1 SGHTA and CDR2 FQGNSA. The CDR3 protein is CASSSAGGSSGNTIYF. As DNA, the CDR3 is TGTGCCAGCAGCTCAGCAGGGGGCTCCAGTGGAAACACCATATATTTT.

The chain links TRBV27 to TRBJ1-1, with 7 bases that match TRBD1. V dropped 5 bases and J dropped 0; count of bases not matched to a gene: 12. This CDR3 is built from 17 residues. CDR1 and CDR2 from the germline V gene are MNHEY and SMNVEV (reference sequence). The CDR3 reads CASSPSLWTGVNTEAFF. The DNA for the CDR3 is TGTGCCAGCAGTCCCTCTCTCTGGACAGGAGTGAACACTGAAGCTTTCTTT.

This clone occurred once. This CDR3 is also generated by other DNA sequences in the sample. The chain joins TRBV11-3 to TRBJ2-3, with unresolved D. This CDR3 comprises 14 residues. With 3 bases removed from V and 0 bases from J, the gap between germline ends came to 7 bases. Germline V gene lookup returns CDR1 SGHNT and CDR2 YENEEA. DNA for the CDR3: TGTGCCAGCAGCTTGGATGGTAGCACAGATACGCAGTATTTT. Protein: CASSLDGSTDTQYF.

In its sample, this clone was seen once. The J gene is TRBJ2-1, the V gene TRBV7-3, with unresolved D. Germline V CDR1 and CDR2: SGHTA, FQGTGA. The V gene lost 5 bases and the J gene lost 8 bases, with 16 bases spanning the gap. The CDR3 runs to 14 residues. In DNA, the CDR3 is TGTGCCAGCAGCCACGCCGACTTGCCCCATGAGCAGTTCTTC. This translates into CASSHADLPHEQFF.

For the CDR3, the DNA is TGTGCCAGCAGCCTCCCGGGACAGACTACTAATGAAAAACTGTTTTTT. As protein: CASSLPGQTTNEKLFF. The chain carries TRBV5-8 and TRBJ1-4; 7 positions match TRBD1. This CDR3 has 16 residues. Looked up from germline, CDR1 is SGHTS and CDR2 is YDEGEE. V dropped 4 bases and J dropped 2; count of bases not matched to a gene: 8.

This chain joins TRBV5-4 and TRBJ2-1, with 9 bases fitting TRBD1. CDR1 SGHNT and CDR2 YYREEE come from the germline V gene (reference sequence). Unmatched junction bases numbered 11, after V lost 3 bases and J lost 7 bases. This CDR3 has 16 residues. CDR3 loop: CASSSNRDRVQNEQFF. The CDR3 DNA is TGTGCCAGCAGCTCCAATCGGGACAGGGTCCAAAATGAGCAGTTCTTC.

The V gene is TRBV9, the J gene TRBJ1-2; possibly TRBD1 for D (5 bases). Germline V gives CDR1 SGDLS, CDR2 YYNGEE. V was trimmed by 4 bases and J by 5 bases, leaving 15 bases between them. This CDR3 contains 14 residues. The CDR3 loop reads CASSLRGDVYGYTF. As DNA, the CDR3 is TGTGCCAGCAGCTTAAGGGGAGATGTGTATGGCTACACCTTC. Full variable domain (remainder filled in from reference TRBV9 and TRBJ1-2): DSGVTQTPKHLITATGQRVTLRCSPRSGDLSVYWYQQSLDQGLQFLIQYYNGEERAKGNILERFSAQQFPDLHSELNLSSLELGDSALYFCASSLRGDVYGYTFGSGTRLTVV.

V and J are TRBV28 and TRBJ1-5; the D gene is possibly TRBD1 (5 bases). Trimming removed 2 bases at V and 5 bases at J, with 16 bases between. This CDR3 is 16 amino acids long. The germline gives CDR1 MDHEN, CDR2 SYDVKM. CDR3 in amino acids: CASSLRSGGLHQPQHF. The CDR3 DNA reads as TGTGCCAGCAGTTTAAGATCGGGGGGACTTCATCAGCCCCAGCATTTT.

This chain connects TRBV5-1 to TRBJ2-2, with D uncertain. CDR3 size: 15 residues. Trimming took 7 bases from V and 0 from J, leaving 13 bases between them. Looked up from germline, CDR1 is SGHRS and CDR2 is YFSETQ. The CDR3 DNA follows: TGCGCCAGCGGCGGCGGTAGATCGAACACCGGGGAGCTGTTTTTT. Amino acids: CASGGGRSNTGELFF.

The count of this clone is one. The CDR3 reads CASSVARSGANTEAFF. The CDR3 DNA reads as TGTGCCAGCAGCGTAGCTAGGTCAGGGGCGAACACTGAAGCTTTCTTT. This chain joins TRBV9 and TRBJ1-1, with D possibly being TRBD1 (6 bases). The V end was cut by 0 bases, the J end by 1 base, with 13 bases between. The CDR3 covers 16 residues. CDR1 and CDR2 from the germline V gene are SGDLS and YYNGEE. Complete variable domain (other parts from reference TRBV9 and TRBJ1-1): DSGVTQTPKHLITATGQRVTLRCSPRSGDLSVYWYQQSLDQGLQFLIQYYNGEERAKGNILERFSAQQFPDLHSELNLSSLELGDSALYFCASSVARSGANTEAFFGQGTRLTVV.

As concerns this clone: One end of the junction does not line up with germline, which may come from a read error. The rearrangement uses TRBV28 and TRBJ2-5; D is undetermined. Germline V gives CDR1 MDHEN, CDR2 SYDVKM. The CDR3 has 14 residues. CDR3 nucleotide sequence: TGTGCCAGCAGTTTTCGACCCACCCAAGGGACCCAGTACTTC. As protein: CASSFRPTQGTQYF.

The chain uses TRBV5-1 and TRBJ1-2; no reliable D call. V was cut by 0 bases and J by 8 bases, with 17 bases left in between. CDR1 SGHRS and CDR2 YFSETQ come from the germline V gene. The CDR3 runs 15 residues. The CDR3 sequence is CASSLAGSAGSGYTF. The CDR3 DNA sequence: TGCGCCAGCAGCTTGGCCGGAAGTGCGGGGAGCGGCTACACCTTC. Based on the CDR3 plus reference TRBV5-1 and TRBJ1-2, the full variable domain is KAGVTQTPRYLIKTRGQQVTLSCSPISGHRSVSWYQQTPGQGLQFLFEYFSETQRNKGNFPGRFSGRQFSNSRSEMNVSTLELGDSALYLCASSLAGSAGSGYTFGSGTRLTVV.

On this clone itself: This likely comes from a read error, as the CDR3 has no conserved phenylalanine or tryptophan at its end. The DNA is left out, because the CDR3 cannot be placed on it with certainty; the CDR3 is given as TCRdb lists it. The V and J genes are TRBV6-8 and TRBJ2-7; the D call of TRBD1 is as the table states it, not checked on the DNA. The germline gives CDR1 MNHGY, CDR2 SAAAGT. The CDR3 is 9 amino acids long, termini counted. The CDR3 spells CASIFRPSA.

The chain recombines TRBV11-1 with TRBJ1-1; D not certain. The ends were cut back, 5 bases at V and 0 bases at J, with 10 bases in the middle. CDR1 and CDR2 from the germline V gene are SGHAT and FQDESV (reference sequence). This CDR3 has 14 residues. Here the CDR3 reads CASSPGIMNTEAFF. As DNA, the CDR3 is TGTGCCAGCAGCCCGGGGATCATGAACACTGAAGCTTTCTTT.

The rearrangement joins TRBV19 to TRBJ2-1, with unresolved D. CDR3 length equals 13 residues. Germline CDR1 reads LNHDA; CDR2 reads SQIVND (reference sequence). V lost 0 bases, J lost 4 bases, and 4 bases lay in between. The DNA for the CDR3 is TGTGCCAGTAGTATAGAGGGTTACAATGAGCAGTTCTTC. Its translation is CASSIEGYNEQFF.

This clone was detected only a few times. The chain employs TRBV6-6 and TRBJ1-1; D is unclear. Per germline, CDR1 MNHNY and CDR2 SVGAGI (reference sequence). Trimming removed 6 bases from V and 1 base from J, with 9 bases in between. The CDR3 contains 13 residues. DNA of the CDR3: TGTGCCAGCAGCGGCAGACAGAACACTGAAGCTTTCTTT. Amino acids: CASSGRQNTEAFF.

This clone is a singleton in its sample. V and J are TRBV11-1 and TRBJ2-5; D not resolved. There are 17 residues in the CDR3. V was clipped by 2 bases and J by 1 base, with 17 bases between them. Germline-derived CDR1 and CDR2 are SGHAT and FQDESV (reference sequence). The CDR3 spells CASSLLRLGRSQETQYF. The CDR3 region has the DNA TGTGCCAGCAGCTTACTTCGCCTGGGAAGATCCCAAGAGACCCAGTACTTC.

The chain couples TRBV9 to TRBJ1-3, with D hard to call. There are 13 residues in the CDR3. Germline-derived CDR1 and CDR2 are SGDLS and YYNGEE. Trimming shortened V by 1 base and J by 4 bases, and 6 bases separated the two germline ends. The CDR3 DNA follows: TGTGCCAGCAGCGTACTGACAGGAAACACCATATATTTT. Translation: CASSVLTGNTIYF. The whole variable domain, remainder taken from reference TRBV9 and TRBJ1-3, is DSGVTQTPKHLITATGQRVTLRCSPRSGDLSVYWYQQSLDQGLQFLIQYYNGEERAKGNILERFSAQQFPDLHSELNLSSLELGDSALYFCASSVLTGNTIYFGEGSWLTVV.

The J gene is TRBJ2-3, the V gene TRBV28; tentative D call: TRBD1 (5 bases). CDR1 is MDHEN and CDR2 is SYDVKM in the germline V gene. There are 16 residues in the CDR3. V lost 6 bases and J lost 0, with 16 bases in between. The CDR3 loop is CASSRWVQGSTDTQYF. The CDR3 DNA reads TGTGCCAGCAGCCGATGGGTTCAGGGAAGCACAGATACGCAGTATTTT.

About this clone: This sample includes further DNA sequences coding for the same CDR3. The genes are TRBV30 and TRBJ2-5, with D perhaps TRBD2 (6 bases). The CDR3 is 13 residues long. Germline CDR1 and CDR2: GTSNPN and SVGIG (reference sequence). V was cut by 3 bases and J by 5 bases, with 13 bases left in between. This chain's CDR3 is CAWSGTRGETQYF. The CDR3 bases are TGTGCCTGGAGCGGGACTCGAGGGGAGACCCAGTACTTC. Together with reference TRBV30 and TRBJ2-5, the CDR3 gives the full variable domain: SQTIHQWPATLVQPVGSPLSLECTVEGTSNPNLYWYRQAAGRGLQLLFYSVGIGQISSEVPQNLSASRPQDRQFILSSKKLLLSDSGFYLCAWSGTRGETQYFGPGTRLLVL.

Regarding this clone: A far bigger clonotype differs at one base, so this is likely a read error. The chain combines TRBV30 with TRBJ1-4; no definite D call. The V gene's germline CDR1 is GTSNPN and CDR2 SVGIG (reference sequence). The CDR3 has 12 residues. The CDR3 DNA follows: TGTGCCAGGAGTGCCTCTCGGGAAAAACTGTTTTTT. Residues: CARSASREKLFF.

The rearrangement joins TRBV7-6 to TRBJ2-7, with a possible D match to TRBD1 (6 bases). Trimming left V 1 base short and J 0 bases short, with 13 bases between. CDR3 length equals 16 residues. CDR1 is SGHVS and CDR2 is FNYEAQ in the germline V gene. In nucleotides, the CDR3 is TGTGCCAGCAGCTTAGAGTCAGGGGCGGTCTCCTACGAGCAGTACTTC. Protein: CASSLESGAVSYEQYF.